These 26 T cell receptor beta chains were sequenced from one sample in a study of cytomegalovirus exposure and HLA in healthy donors. It was with 60 Vbeta and 13 Jbeta primers that the PCR ran. Some clones are missing from TCRdb's copy, which holds only in-frame ones; the method was immunoSEQ multiplex PCR. The table gives around 100,000 clones; the top ten clones make up about 3% of it. The specimen sequenced was PBMCs. These TCRs come from a man aged 35 to 55 in good health and CMV-seronegative.

The CDR3 loop is CASLTGGHSNQPQHF. CDR3 coding DNA: TGTGCCAGCCTAACGGGAGGGCATAGCAATCAGCCCCAGCATTTT. The V and J genes are TRBV28 and TRBJ1-5; D unclear. Trimming cost V 8 bases and J 0 bases, with 14 bases left between them. CDR1 and CDR2 (germline): MDHEN, SYDVKM. The CDR3 sequence is 15 residues long.

V usage is TRBV4-1 and J usage is TRBJ2-3; TRBD2 matches 7 bases. Germline trimming cut 2 bases from V and 4 bases from J; bases unmatched to any gene: 6. Germline lookup yields CDR1 MGHRA and CDR2 YSYEKL. The CDR3 totals 15 residues. The CDR3 DNA follows: TGCGCCAGCAGCCAATATGATGGGAGGGCAGATACGCAGTATTTT. It yields the protein CASSQYDGRADTQYF.

This chain links TRBV29-1 with TRBJ1-4; the D gene is possibly TRBD1 (5 bases). CDR1 is SQVTM and CDR2 is ANQGSEA in the germline V gene. This CDR3 is 13 amino acids long. V was pared by 4 bases and J by 8 bases, with 14 bases between. The CDR3 spells CSVAWQGNEKLFF. The CDR3 DNA follows: TGCAGCGTTGCGTGGCAGGGAAACGAAAAACTGTTTTTT.

V is TRBV5-4 and J is TRBJ2-3, with D perhaps matching TRBD1 (5 bases). This CDR3 comprises 14 residues. Trimming removed 1 base at V and 3 bases at J, with 9 bases between. Germline loops: CDR1 SGHNT, CDR2 YYREEE (reference sequence). DNA for the CDR3: TGTGCCAGCAGCTTGTCAGGGTCAACAGATACGCAGTATTTT. Protein sequence: CASSLSGSTDTQYF.

V usage is TRBV6-9 and J usage is TRBJ1-4; no definite D call. CDR1 and CDR2 (germline): MNHGY, SVAAGI. The CDR3 is 14 amino acids. V was clipped by 10 bases and J by 4 bases, with 16 bases between them. In nucleotides, the CDR3 is TGTGCCATCTCCTTCCCACGGTGTAATGAAAAACTGTTTTTT. It codes for CAISFPRCNEKLFF.

V and J are TRBV10-3 and TRBJ2-1; 16 positions match TRBD2. With V trimmed by 9 bases and J by 7 bases, 6 bases remained unmatched. This CDR3 spans 15 amino acids. Per the germline V gene, CDR1 is ENHRY and CDR2 is SYGVKD. CDR3 coding DNA: TGTGCCATTTCGGGACTAGCGGGGGGGCGGAATGAGCAGTTCTTC. Translating it yields CAISGLAGGRNEQFF.

The genes are TRBV9 and TRBJ2-1, with TRBD1 as a possible D gene (6 bases). CDR3 length: 16 residues. Germline lookup yields CDR1 SGDLS and CDR2 YYNGEE. V was cut by 0 bases and J by 5 bases, with 15 bases left in between. The CDR3, as DNA: TGTGCCAGCAGCGTAGCATTCGGACAGTTGGACAATGAGCAGTTCTTC. Translation gives CASSVAFGQLDNEQFF.

The rearrangement links TRBV11-2 to TRBJ2-3; TRBD1 is a possible D gene (5 bases). Looked up from germline, CDR1 is SGHAT and CDR2 is FQNNGV. This CDR3 comprises 15 residues. V dropped 2 bases and J dropped 2 bases, with 11 bases sitting between them. The CDR3 DNA sequence: TGTGCCAGCAGCTTACAGGGTTCCCTCACAGATACGCAGTATTTT. The encoded protein is CASSLQGSLTDTQYF.

This chain uses TRBV27 with TRBJ1-6; TRBD1 matches at 7 bases. The CDR3 is made up of 15 amino acids. CDR1 and CDR2 from the germline V gene are MNHEY and SMNVEV (reference sequence). J lost 7 bases, V lost 0 bases, and 3 bases had no gene match. CDR3 region: CASSLSQGGNSPLHF. For the CDR3, the DNA is TGTGCCAGCAGTTTATCTCAGGGGGGAAATTCACCCCTCCACTTT.

This chain links TRBV5-4 with TRBJ2-3; D is unresolved. The length of the CDR3 is 17 residues. Trimming left V 4 bases short and J 2 bases short, with 20 bases between. CDR1 SGHNT and CDR2 YYREEE come from the germline V gene (reference sequence). The CDR3 DNA reads as TGTGCCAGCAGCCGTTTTTATCCAGCGCGGCTCACAGATACGCAGTATTTT. Translated, it gives CASSRFYPARLTDTQYF.

The rearrangement uses TRBV30 and TRBJ2-3; tentative D call: TRBD2 (7 bases). CDR3 length: 14 residues. Germline CDR1 is GTSNPN and CDR2 is SVGIG (reference sequence). The ends were cut back, 5 bases at V and 0 bases at J, with 12 bases in the middle. DNA for the CDR3: TGTGCCTGGGGGAGGGGGGGGAGCACAGATACGCAGTATTTT. Its translation is CAWGRGGSTDTQYF.

The rearrangement links TRBV19 to TRBJ1-1; D call uncertain. CDR3 length equals 15 residues. V shed 2 bases and J shed 6 bases, with 16 bases lying between them. The germline gives CDR1 LNHDA, CDR2 SQIVND (reference sequence). CDR3 in DNA: TGTGCCAGTAGTATATCCGGCGGTATATTTCCTGAAGCTTTCTTT. It specifies CASSISGGIFPEAFF.

The V call is TRBV27, the J call TRBJ1-1, with D perhaps matching TRBD1 (5 bases). Germline CDR1 and CDR2: MNHEY and SMNVEV (reference sequence). The CDR3 totals 13 residues. With 5 bases removed from V and 1 base from J, the gap between germline ends came to 8 bases. CDR3 sequence reads: CASSITGNTEAFF. CDR3 nucleotide sequence: TGTGCCAGCAGTATCACAGGGAACACTGAAGCTTTCTTT.

The chain links TRBV11-3 to TRBJ2-2; D ambiguous. This CDR3 spans 12 amino acids. V gave up 4 bases and J gave up 9 bases, with 9 bases separating them. Germline values: CDR1 SGHNT, CDR2 YENEEA. The CDR3 sequence is CASSWSVWELFF. In DNA, the CDR3 is TGTGCCAGCAGCTGGAGTGTTTGGGAGCTGTTTTTT.

The rearrangement uses TRBV5-1 and TRBJ2-7; tentative D call: TRBD2 (5 bases). V shed 4 bases and J shed 4 bases, with 15 bases lying between them. Per the germline V gene, CDR1 is SGHRS and CDR2 is YFSETQ. CDR3 length: 14 residues. The CDR3 protein is CASSKDGREYEQYF. In DNA form, the CDR3 reads TGCGCCAGCAGCAAGGACGGTCGGGAATACGAGCAGTACTTC.

This chain links TRBV7-9 with TRBJ2-3, with 8 bases aligning to TRBD1. Germline values: CDR1 SEHNR, CDR2 FQNEAQ (reference sequence). This CDR3 has 16 amino acids. The V and J ends lost 5 bases and 1 base, in that order; junction bases with no gene match: 8. The chain's CDR3 is CASSLLTGVGTDTQYF. The DNA for the CDR3 is TGTGCCAGCAGCCTGTTGACAGGGGTTGGCACAGATACGCAGTATTTT.

This chain uses TRBV11-3 with TRBJ2-7; a possible D gene is TRBD1 (6 bases). Germline V lookup: CDR1 SGHNT, CDR2 YENEEA. The CDR3 loop spans 14 amino acids. Trimming stripped 2 bases from V and 0 bases from J, with 8 bases between. The CDR3 spells CASSLTDSSYEQYF. The DNA of the CDR3 is TGTGCCAGCAGCTTAACGGACAGCTCCTACGAGCAGTACTTC.

The chain has TRBV30 and TRBJ2-1; a weak D match, TRBD1 (6 bases). Per germline, CDR1 GTSNPN and CDR2 SVGIG (reference sequence). V lost 8 bases and J lost 10, with 15 bases in between. There are 11 residues in the CDR3. The CDR3 region is CAGQTGLEQFF. CDR3 DNA sequence: TGTGCCGGACAGACAGGACTGGAGCAGTTCTTC.

This sequence joins TRBV7-8 and TRBJ2-5; TRBD1 aligns across 11 bases. Judging by the DNA end, TRBJ2-7 fits better; the J call may be wrong. The CDR3 totals 15 residues. Germline V gene data show CDR1 as SGHVS and CDR2 as FQNEAQ. This CDR3 reads CASSLGTGGGYEQYF. In nucleotides, the CDR3 is TGTGCCAGCAGCCTTGGGACAGGGGGAGGATACGAGCAGTACTTC.

The chain couples TRBV2 to TRBJ2-2; 8 nucleotides align to TRBD2. Trimming cost V 4 bases and J 4 bases; bases outside gene matches: 5. The CDR3 runs to 15 residues. CDR1 is SNHLY, CDR2 FYNNEI, per germline. CDR3 bases: TGTGCCAGCAGTGCTATAGCGGGGAGCACCGGGGAGCTGTTTTTT. Amino acid sequence: CASSAIAGSTGELFF.

V gene TRBV15 combines with J gene TRBJ1-1, with no clear D. Germline CDR1 LNHNV, CDR2 YYDKDF (reference sequence). The CDR3 loop spans 16 amino acids. Trimming took 0 bases from V and 1 from J, leaving 12 bases between them. The CDR3 nucleotides read TGTGCCACCAGCAGAGATTGGCGGGGAACGAACACTGAAGCTTTCTTT. It is translated as CATSRDWRGTNTEAFF.

The rearrangement joins TRBV18 to TRBJ2-5; D remains ambiguous. V lost 0 bases, J lost 2 bases, and 7 bases lay in between. The CDR3 contains 14 residues. From germline, CDR1 is KGHSH and CDR2 LQKENI. The CDR3 nucleotides are TGTGCCAGCTCACCACCGAGCCTTCAAGAGACCCAGTACTTC. Protein product: CASSPPSLQETQYF.

The rearrangement joins TRBV6-6 to TRBJ2-3; the D gene is possibly TRBD2 (6 bases). This CDR3 is 13 amino acids long. V shed 7 bases and J shed 4 bases, with 12 bases lying between them. Germline V gene sequence: CDR1 MNHNY, CDR2 SVGAGI (reference sequence). The CDR3 sequence is CASTPPGADTQYF. The CDR3 coding sequence is TGTGCCAGCACCCCTCCGGGAGCAGATACGCAGTATTTT.

This chain joins TRBV5-4 and TRBJ1-2; D might be TRBD1 (6 bases). The CDR3 totals 14 residues. Deletions cut 0 bases from V and 4 bases from J, with 10 bases between. The germline V gene encodes CDR1 SGHNT and CDR2 YYREEE (reference sequence). The CDR3 region is CASSLALTGYGYTF. For the CDR3, the DNA is TGTGCCAGCAGCTTGGCGTTGACAGGCTATGGCTACACCTTC. Filled out from reference TRBV5-4 and TRBJ1-2, the complete variable domain reads ETGVTQSPTHLIKTRGQQVTLRCSSQSGHNTVSWYQQALGQGPQFIFQYYREEENGRGNFPPRFSGLQFPNYSSELNVNALELDDSALYLCASSLALTGYGYTFGSGTRLTVV.

This chain uses TRBV2 with TRBJ1-2; the match to TRBD1 covers 7 bases. The CDR3 is 14 residues long. The V segment lost 5 bases and the J segment 0 bases; nucleotides outside the gene matches: 3. CDR1 and CDR2 (germline): SNHLY, FYNNEI. The CDR3 DNA reads as TGTGCCAGCAGTCGACAGGGTTCTAACTATGGCTACACCTTC. It yields the protein CASSRQGSNYGYTF.

The chain employs TRBV5-1 and TRBJ2-7; 8 nucleotides line up with TRBD1. The CDR3 runs 15 residues. V dropped 4 bases and J dropped 1; count of bases not matched to a gene: 7. Germline CDR1 SGHRS, CDR2 YFSETQ. Written as DNA, the CDR3 is TGCGCCAGCAGCGTGACAGGGGAGAGGTCCTACGAGCAGTACTTC. Translated: CASSVTGERSYEQYF.